The following is a T cell receptor (beta chain) sequence with its context. Its antigen is not identified. Since a much larger clone is just one base distant, this may be a read error. Unique molecular identifiers were added to individual cDNA molecules. From the 5' RACE reads, TCRdb called clonotypes with MiXCR, one entry per CDR3 protein. The sample yields fewer than 60,000 distinct CDR3 sequences, about a tenth seen once. The data were taken from a study of early T cells in non-severe SARS-CoV-2 infection. About the research overall: The input, bulk RNA from unsorted whole blood, was sequenced, and chains were unpaired. Notes on the study in general: Database matching using VDJdb favored anti-spike CD8 responses, with private and CD4 specificities left missing.

The CDR3 contains 15 residues. In germline, CDR1 is LNHDA, CDR2 SQIVND (reference sequence). The chain carries TRBV19 and TRBJ2-3; D possibly corresponds to TRBD2 (6 bases). Sequencing was carried out using whole blood. This clonotype originated in an adult who was a healthcare worker with PCR-confirmed SARS-CoV-2 infection or an uninfected control (not recorded which). In DNA form, the CDR3 reads TGTGACAGTAGCGGCAGCGGAGCTAGCACAGATACGCAGTATTTT. Residues: CDSSGSGASTDTQYF.